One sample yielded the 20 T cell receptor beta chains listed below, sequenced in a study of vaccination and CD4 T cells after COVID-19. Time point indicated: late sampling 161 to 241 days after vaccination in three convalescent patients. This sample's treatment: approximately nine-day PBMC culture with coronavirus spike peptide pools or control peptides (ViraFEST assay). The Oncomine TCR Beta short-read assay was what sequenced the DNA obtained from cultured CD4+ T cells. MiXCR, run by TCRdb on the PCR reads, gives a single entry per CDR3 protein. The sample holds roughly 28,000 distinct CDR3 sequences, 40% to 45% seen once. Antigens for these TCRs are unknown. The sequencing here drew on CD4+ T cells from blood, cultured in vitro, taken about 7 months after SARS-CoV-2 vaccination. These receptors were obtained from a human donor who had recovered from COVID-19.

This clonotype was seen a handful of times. This CDR3 reads CASSVRDRDEAFF. The CDR3 nucleotides are TGTGCCAGCAGCGTCCGGGACAGGGATGAAGCTTTCTTT. The chain uses TRBV7-8 and TRBJ1-1; TRBD1 aligns across 9 bases. Germline CDR1 SGHVS, CDR2 FQNEAQ. The V and J ends lost 5 bases and 7 bases, in that order; junction bases with no gene match: 5. The CDR3 consists of 13 residues.

The CDR3 spells CASSLASHLSYEQYF. CDR3 bases: TGTGCCAGCAGCTTAGCGTCACACCTCTCCTACGAGCAGTACTTC. The V and J genes are TRBV7-2 and TRBJ2-7, with D hard to call. Per germline, CDR1 SGHTA and CDR2 FQGNSA. Trimming took off 0 bases at V and 0 bases at J, with 9 bases between the two ends. The CDR3 is made up of 15 amino acids.

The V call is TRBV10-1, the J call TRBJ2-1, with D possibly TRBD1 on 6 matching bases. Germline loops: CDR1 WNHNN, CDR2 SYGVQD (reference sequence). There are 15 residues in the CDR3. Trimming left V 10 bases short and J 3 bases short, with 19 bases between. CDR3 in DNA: TGCGCCACTGCCCCAGGGGTCGTAGGCTACAATGAGCAGTTCTTC. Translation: CATAPGVVGYNEQFF.

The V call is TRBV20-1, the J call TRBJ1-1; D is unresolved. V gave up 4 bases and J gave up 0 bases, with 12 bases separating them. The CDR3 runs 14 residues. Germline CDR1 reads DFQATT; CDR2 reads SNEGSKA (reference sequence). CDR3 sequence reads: CSAMVTRLNTEAFF. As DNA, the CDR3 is TGCAGTGCTATGGTTACCAGGTTGAACACTGAAGCTTTCTTT.

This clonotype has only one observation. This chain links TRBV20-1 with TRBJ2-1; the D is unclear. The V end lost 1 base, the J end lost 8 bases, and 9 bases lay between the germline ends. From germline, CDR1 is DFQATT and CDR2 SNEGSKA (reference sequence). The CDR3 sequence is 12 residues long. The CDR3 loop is CSARGGFYEQFF. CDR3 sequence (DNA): TGCAGTGCTAGAGGGGGTTTCTATGAGCAGTTCTTC.

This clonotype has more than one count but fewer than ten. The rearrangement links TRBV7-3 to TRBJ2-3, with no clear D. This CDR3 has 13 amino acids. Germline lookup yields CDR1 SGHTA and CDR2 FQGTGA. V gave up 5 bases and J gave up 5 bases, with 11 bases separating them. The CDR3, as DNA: TGTGCCAGCAGCCTCAACATGGAAGATACGCAGTATTTT. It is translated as CASSLNMEDTQYF. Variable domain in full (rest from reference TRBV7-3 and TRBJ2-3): GAGVSQTPSNKVTEKGKYVELRCDPISGHTALYWYRQSLGQGPEFLIYFQGTGAADDSGLPNDRFFAVRPEGSVSTLKIQRTERGDSAVYLCASSLNMEDTQYFGPGTRLTVL.

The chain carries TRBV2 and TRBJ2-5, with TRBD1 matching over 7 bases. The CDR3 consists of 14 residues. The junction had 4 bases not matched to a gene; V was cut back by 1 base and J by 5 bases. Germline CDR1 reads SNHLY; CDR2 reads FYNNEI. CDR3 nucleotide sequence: TGTGCCAGCAGTGAAGTGGACAGGAGGGAGACCCAGTACTTC. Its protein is CASSEVDRRETQYF.

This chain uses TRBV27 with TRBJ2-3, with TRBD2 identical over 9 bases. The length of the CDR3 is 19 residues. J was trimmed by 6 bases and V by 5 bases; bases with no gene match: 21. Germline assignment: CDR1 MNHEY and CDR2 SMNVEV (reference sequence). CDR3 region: CASSPLVLREGSESDTQYF. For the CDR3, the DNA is TGTGCCAGCAGTCCCCTTGTGTTGCGGGAGGGTTCGGAGTCCGATACGCAGTATTTT.

The CDR3 is CASSLVQGFETQYF. Written as DNA, the CDR3 is TGTGCCAGCAGTTTAGTACAGGGTTTTGAGACCCAGTACTTC. This sequence joins TRBV28 and TRBJ2-5; D perhaps matches TRBD1 (6 bases). CDR3 length: 14 amino acids. V was clipped by 2 bases and J by 5 bases, with 12 bases between them. Germline lookup yields CDR1 MDHEN and CDR2 SYDVKM.

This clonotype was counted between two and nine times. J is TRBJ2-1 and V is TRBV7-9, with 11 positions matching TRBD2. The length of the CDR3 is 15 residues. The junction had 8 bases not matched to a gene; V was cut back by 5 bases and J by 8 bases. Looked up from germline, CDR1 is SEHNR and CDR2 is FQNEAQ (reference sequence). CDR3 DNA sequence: TGTGCCAGCAGCCCTCGAAATAGCGGGAGGGATGAGCAGTTCTTC. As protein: CASSPRNSGRDEQFF.

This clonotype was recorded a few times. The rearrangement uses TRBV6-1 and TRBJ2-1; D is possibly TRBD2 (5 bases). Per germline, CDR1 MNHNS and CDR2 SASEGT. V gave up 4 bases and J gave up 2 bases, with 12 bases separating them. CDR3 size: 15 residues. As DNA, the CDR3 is TGTGCCAGCAGTGTCGGAGCGGACCCCTACAATGAGCAGTTCTTC. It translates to CASSVGADPYNEQFF.

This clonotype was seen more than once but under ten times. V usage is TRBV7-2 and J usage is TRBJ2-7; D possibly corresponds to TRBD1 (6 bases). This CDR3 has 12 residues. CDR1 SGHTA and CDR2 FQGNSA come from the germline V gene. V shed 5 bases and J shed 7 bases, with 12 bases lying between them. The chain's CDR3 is CASSRPGTEQYF. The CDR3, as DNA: TGTGCCAGCAGCCGGCCGGGGACAGAGCAGTACTTC.

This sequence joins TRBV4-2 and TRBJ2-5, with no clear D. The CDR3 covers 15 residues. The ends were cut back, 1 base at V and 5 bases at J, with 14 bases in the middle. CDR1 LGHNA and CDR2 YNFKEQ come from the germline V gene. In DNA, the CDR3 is TGTGCCAGCAGCCAAGTACCCGGCTCCTTCGAGACCCAGTACTTC. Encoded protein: CASSQVPGSFETQYF.

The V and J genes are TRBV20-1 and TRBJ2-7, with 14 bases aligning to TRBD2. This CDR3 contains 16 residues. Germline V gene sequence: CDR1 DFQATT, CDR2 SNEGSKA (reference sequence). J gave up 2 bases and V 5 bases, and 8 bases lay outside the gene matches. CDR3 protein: CSASGTSGRDAYEQYF. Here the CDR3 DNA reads TGCAGTGCTTCCGGGACTAGCGGGAGAGATGCCTACGAGCAGTACTTC.

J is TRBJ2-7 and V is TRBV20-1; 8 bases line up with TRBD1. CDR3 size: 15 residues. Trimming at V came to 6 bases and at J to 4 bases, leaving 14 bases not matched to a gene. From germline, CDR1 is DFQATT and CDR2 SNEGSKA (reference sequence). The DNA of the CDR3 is TGCAGTGCCACTCCATTGACAGGGGAGGCGTACGAGCAGTACTTC. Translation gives CSATPLTGEAYEQYF.

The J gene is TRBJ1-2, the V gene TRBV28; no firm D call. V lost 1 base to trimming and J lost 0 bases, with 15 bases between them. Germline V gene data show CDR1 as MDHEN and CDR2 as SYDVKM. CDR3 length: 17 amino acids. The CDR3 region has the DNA TGTGCCAGCAGTTTATTGTCCAGGCAAAGAGCTAACTATGGCTACACCTTC. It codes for CASSLLSRQRANYGYTF.

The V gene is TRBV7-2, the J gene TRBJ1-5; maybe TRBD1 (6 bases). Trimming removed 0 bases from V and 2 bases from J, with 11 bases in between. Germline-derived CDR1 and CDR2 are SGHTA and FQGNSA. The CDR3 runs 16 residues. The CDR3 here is CASSLAGGHGNQPQHF. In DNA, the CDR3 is TGTGCCAGCAGCTTAGCGGGGGGGCATGGCAATCAGCCCCAGCATTTT.

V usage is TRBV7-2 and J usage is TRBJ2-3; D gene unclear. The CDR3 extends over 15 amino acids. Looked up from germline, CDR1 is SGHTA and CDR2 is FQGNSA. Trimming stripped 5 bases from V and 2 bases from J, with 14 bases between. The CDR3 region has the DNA TGTGCCAGCAGCCACCGACTGGTGTCCACAGATACGCAGTATTTT. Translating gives CASSHRLVSTDTQYF.

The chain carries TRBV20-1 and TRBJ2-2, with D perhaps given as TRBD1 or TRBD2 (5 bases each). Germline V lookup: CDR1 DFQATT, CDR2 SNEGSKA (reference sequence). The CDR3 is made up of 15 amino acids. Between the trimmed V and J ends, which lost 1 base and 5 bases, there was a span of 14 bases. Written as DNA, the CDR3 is TGCAGTGCTAGAGCGAGAGGGGCTTGGACCGGGGAGCTGTTTTTT. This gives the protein CSARARGAWTGELFF.

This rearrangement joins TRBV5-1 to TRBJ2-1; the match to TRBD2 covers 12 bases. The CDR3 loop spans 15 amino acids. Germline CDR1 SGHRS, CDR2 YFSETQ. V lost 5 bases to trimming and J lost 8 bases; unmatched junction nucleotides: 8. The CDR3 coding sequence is TGCGCCAGCAGGAGACTAGCGGGAGATCAGGATGAGCAGTTCTTC. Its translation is CASRRLAGDQDEQFF.